This T cell receptor beta chain was captured by sequencing in a study of blood T cell repertoires in COVID-19. Study overall: The cDNA or gDNA used as material had been derived from T cells, B-cell-depleted T cells, or PBMCs.

Some clones are missing from TCRdb's copy, which holds only in-frame ones; the method was immunoSEQ multiplex PCR. The table includes tens of thousands of clones, about nine tenths detected once. This CDR3 is built from 15 residues. V was pared by 3 bases and J by 4 bases, with 5 bases of the junction left unmatched. From germline, CDR1 is KGHDR and CDR2 SFDVKD. V is TRBV24-1 and J is TRBJ2-5; the match to TRBD1 covers 9 bases. This TCR derives from a man aged 70-80 years with active or convalescent COVID-19. Sequenced: peripheral blood. The CDR3 sequence is CATSDHTGGRETQYF. CDR3 in DNA: TGTGCCACCAGTGATCATACAGGGGGCAGAGAGACCCAGTACTTC.